This T cell receptor beta chain was recovered during a study of T-cell reconstitution after alpha-beta-depleted transplantation in children. This CDR3 comprises 14 residues. A TCRbeta library incorporating unique molecular identifiers was prepared. TCRdb re-derived calls from the PCR reads in MiXCR, one entry per CDR3 protein. The top ten hold less than 4% of the sample, which has 450,000 to 600,000 distinct CDR3 sequences, about 16% seen once. The origin of this receptor is a human donor who donated a stem cell graft to a child with acute lymphoblastic leukemia. The chain combines TRBV21-1 with TRBJ2-5. TRBV21-1 is tagged as a pseudogene. The sample here was PBMCs from the stem cell graft donor, taken from the stem cell graft. The CDR3 loop reads CASSKENSQETQYF. In DNA, the CDR3 is TGTGCCAGCAGCAAAGAAAATTCCCAAGAGACCCAGTACTTC.